This T cell receptor beta chain emerged from a study of blood T cell repertoires in COVID-19. Study-level background: Italy, Spain and the United States were the sources of the convalescent and acute COVID-19 samples.

Participants spanned ages about 18 to 100 years and resided in roughly 22 US areas. Clinical histories supplied by participants themselves formed the basis of cohort assignment. All recovered Cohort 3 donors got two negative PCRs, got clearance, or saw symptom resolution. The CDR3 is made up of 14 amino acids. V trimming: 4 bases; J trimming: 3 bases; junction bases outside the gene matches: 5. Per germline, CDR1 LNHDA and CDR2 SQIVND (reference sequence). Using immunoSEQ multiplex PCR, the repertoire was profiled, and TCRdb retains in-frame clones only, with some absent. The repertoire consists of roughly 68,000 clones, with 88% occurring once and the leading ten covering around 9.1%.

Sequenced: PBMCs or T cells enriched from blood (not recorded which). V usage is TRBV19 and J usage is TRBJ1-2; 7 nucleotides agree with TRBD1. The sequence was collected from a woman between 40 and 50 years old who had recovered from COVID-19. The CDR3 nucleotides are TGTGCCAGTAGTACCCGGGACAGAGACTATGGCTACACCTTC. This translates into CASSTRDRDYGYTF.